This T cell receptor beta chain was recovered during a study of PD-1 blockade in classical Hodgkin lymphoma. The study, taken as a whole, reports: The origin of the repertoire differences remains undefined, with disease activity or prior therapy as possible causes. When set against healthy donors, newly diagnosed patients were reported to show lower baseline TCR diversity.

The sample holds one count of this clone. What it recognizes is unknown. Repertoires were generated with immunoSEQ multiplex PCR, while TCRdb's copy carries only in-frame clones and drops some. The table shows 20,000 to 25,000 clones, with about 90% occurring only once. Time point indicated: newly diagnosed, previously untreated cHL patient sample. Magnetic depletion of unwanted cells isolated CD4+ T cells from thawed PBMCs. The authors used newly diagnosed, untreated classical Hodgkin lymphoma PBMCs as comparison. This CDR3 has 16 residues. Germline-derived CDR1 and CDR2 are MGHRA and YSYEKL. The V gene lost 1 base and the J gene lost 0 bases, with 11 bases spanning the gap.

The TCR was taken from a human donor with classical Hodgkin lymphoma. The specimen sequenced was CD4+ T cells from blood. The V call is TRBV4-1, the J call TRBJ2-3, with D maybe TRBD2 (6 bases). CDR3 residues: CASSQVEAGSTDTQYF. In DNA form, the CDR3 reads TGCGCCAGCAGCCAAGTCGAGGCGGGGAGCACAGATACGCAGTATTTT.